These T cell receptor beta chains were read from a single sample in a study of T cell responses to AZD1222 COVID-19 vaccine. TCRdb's copy holds only in-frame clones and misses some; the assay was immunoSEQ multiplex PCR. The repertoire holds 100,000 to 150,000 clones, with about nine tenths as singletons. The material was peripheral blood, obtained on day 0 of AZD1222 vaccination. These receptors were taken from an adult in good health. Both conserved end residues are part of each CDR3.

>TRBV28
CANQEGQPYEQYF
>TRBV6-4
CASSAGTSNEQFF
>TRBV19
CASSIVTSGGLGTDTQYF
>TRBV5-1
CASSFNGPQETQYF
>TRBV5-1
CASHGQGGINYGYTF
>TRBV21-1
CASTPPGLGGSPLHF
>TRBV3-1/TRBV3-2
CASSGVSYEQYF
>TRBV5-6
CASSRGPGRITETQYF
>TRBV28
CASSSTRAGGGTYEQYF
>TRBV28
CASSLLAGGQETQYF
>TRBV19
CAISPRGNYGYTF
>TRBV4-1
CASSQETQGASPLHF
>TRBV7-2
CASSLGGSSAEAFF
>TRBV5-4
CASSLEPPGAANQPQHF
>TRBV28
CASVGWGRTEAFF
>TRBV24-1
CATRRAGETGELFF
>TRBV28
CASRRDRDINTEAFF
>TRBV19
CASSPLGRGGHSNQPQHF
>TRBV27
CASSLLTGVSTDTQYF
>TRBV9
CASSVVESLSGELFF
>TRBV19
CASSDTRFVRGLAGANVLTF
>TRBV5-1
CASSLTGETEAFF
>TRBV7-3
CASSLAGGPSDTQYF
>TRBV3-1/TRBV3-2
CASSLFAGAMNTEAFF
>TRBV6-6
CASSYISVDNQPQHF
>TRBV27
CASRLAGGYEQYF
>TRBV28
CASSFTFGGEQYF
>TRBV5-1
CASRTGTSNTEAFF
>TRBV25-1
CASSKTGTANTEAFF
>TRBV5-8
CASSWGGAYNEQFF
>TRBV5-6
CASTRGGWDTQYF
>TRBV3-1/TRBV3-2
CASSPRRTIHTGELFF
>TRBV14
CASSQGQSRVAYEQYF
>TRBV24-1
CATSDLGSAGKQETQYF
>TRBV5-6
CASSLDSGGLYGYTF
>TRBV5-1
CASSTWPAGEDYGYTF
>TRBV11-2
CASMFYQGSPLHF
>TRBV5-4
CASSEDRPPRNYGYTF
>TRBV28
CASSFQVPRLADTQYF
>TRBV11-3
CASSPEAGGRQFF
>TRBV6-5
CASTDRRVANTIYF
>TRBV6-5
CASRDRELIDYEQYF
>TRBV5-1
CASSSSREGEKLFF
>TRBV2
CASGGPGELFF
>TRBV19
CASSRSFGGNTGELFF
>TRBV9
CASSVDGTSRYEQYF
>TRBV18
CASSPQSLEAFF
>TRBV6-1
CASSEDPTGGNYGYTF
>TRBV18
CASSPQGQGIDEQFF
>TRBV4-2
CASSQEQFGDGYTF
>TRBV3-1/TRBV3-2
CASSQLRGENNEQFF
>TRBV4-1
CASSQDAGPYEQYF
>TRBV9
CASSFGWAGRQFF
>TRBV5-1
CASSSQGAKTEAFF